These 6 T cell receptor beta chains share one sample of origin, sequenced in a study of STAT5B mutations in CD4+ large granular lymphocyte leukemia. Clones were sequenced by immunoSEQ multiplex PCR, and TCRdb holds only the in-frame ones, with some missing. Of 25,000 to 35,000 clones in the sample, around nine tenths were seen once. Sequencing was carried out using CD4+ T cells from blood buffy coats. The origin of the receptors is a human donor in good health.

This chain connects TRBV19 to TRBJ1-1; 11 bases match TRBD1. The V gene end was trimmed by 1 base and the J gene end by 6 bases; junction bases not matched to a gene: 7. The CDR3 extends over 16 amino acids. Germline V lookup: CDR1 LNHDA, CDR2 SQIVND (reference sequence). The CDR3 DNA follows: TGTGCCAGTAGTATAGGCGGGGACAGGGGGAAGGCTGAAGCTTTCTTT. The encoded protein is CASSIGGDRGKAEAFF.

The genes are TRBV7-2 and TRBJ2-1; D remains unclear. The V end lost 3 bases, the J end lost 9 bases, and 12 bases lay between the germline ends. The germline V gene has CDR1 SGHTA and CDR2 FQGNSA. CDR3 size: 13 residues. CDR3: CASSLGREAEQFF. The CDR3 DNA reads as TGTGCCAGCAGCTTGGGAAGAGAGGCTGAGCAGTTCTTC. Full variable domain (missing parts from reference TRBV7-2 and TRBJ2-1): GAGVSQSPSNKVTEKGKDVELRCDPISGHTALYWYRQSLGQGLEFLIYFQGNSAPDKSGLPSDRFSAERTGGSVSTLTIQRTQQEDSAVYLCASSLGREAEQFFGPGTRLTVL.

The genes are TRBV2 and TRBJ1-2; unclear D gene. The germline V gene has CDR1 SNHLY and CDR2 FYNNEI. The CDR3 is 12 amino acids. V was pared by 3 bases and J by 1 base, with 3 bases between. CDR3 coding DNA: TGTGCCAGCAGTGATTTTAACTATGGCTACACCTTC. This translates into CASSDFNYGYTF.

The chain employs TRBV27 and TRBJ2-7; D ambiguous. The CDR3 has 14 amino acids. V was trimmed by 5 bases and J by 3 bases, leaving 14 bases between them. Per germline, CDR1 MNHEY and CDR2 SMNVEV (reference sequence). CDR3 DNA sequence: TGTGCCAGCAGTCCCAAGACTTTAAACTACGAGCAGTACTTC. Its translation: CASSPKTLNYEQYF.

The genes are TRBV5-1 and TRBJ1-2; D remains unclear. Trimming removed 0 bases at V and 8 bases at J, with 11 bases between. This CDR3 is 13 amino acids long. Germline-derived CDR1 and CDR2 are SGHRS and YFSETQ. DNA for the CDR3: TGCGCCAGCAGCTTGGAAAGGCTGCGCGGCTACACCTTC. Protein: CASSLERLRGYTF.

Note on this clone: Its ends do not fully match the called genes, so a read error is possible. The chain is built from TRBV7-7 and TRBJ2-1, with D unresolved. The CDR3 is 13 residues long. From germline, CDR1 is SSHAT and CDR2 FNYEAQ (reference sequence). CDR3 DNA: TGTGCTAGCAGCTTAGGGAACTACAATGAGCAGTTCTTC. This encodes CASSLGNYNEQFF.